The 31 T cell receptor beta chains below all came from one sample that was sequenced in a study of Graves' ophthalmopathy and Graves' hyperthyroidism. Investigators amplified TCR beta CDR3 regions from RNA transcripts. First-round RT-PCR employed HTBI primers, with a second-round multiplex PCR after it. MiXCR was run by TCRdb on the multiplex PCR reads, yielding one entry per CDR3 protein. Counted here are about 400,000 distinct CDR3 sequences, 18% occurring once; the ten biggest clones make up 1.6%. Sequenced sample: peripheral blood. The receptor set was obtained from a woman under 30 with Graves' ophthalmopathy.

This clonotype has a handful of counts. The rearrangement links TRBV18 to TRBJ2-7, with 9 bases aligning to TRBD1. CDR3 size: 14 residues. V lost 4 bases and J lost 4; bases outside the gene matches: 5. Germline V gene lookup returns CDR1 KGHSH and CDR2 LQKENI. CDR3 nucleotides: TGTGCCAGCTCACGGGACAGGGACCTATACGAGCAGTACTTC. Encoded protein: CASSRDRDLYEQYF.

The sample holds many counts of this clonotype. This chain uses TRBV6-5 with TRBJ1-5; D remains unclear. The V end was cut by 0 bases, the J end by 5 bases, with 5 bases between. CDR3 length equals 13 residues. Per germline, CDR1 MNHEY and CDR2 SVGAGI. DNA for the CDR3: TGTGCCAGCAGTTACTCGATAGATCAGCCCCAGCATTTT. It specifies CASSYSIDQPQHF.

This clonotype was seen ten or more times. This rearrangement joins TRBV14 to TRBJ2-7, with D maybe TRBD2 (5 bases). CDR3 length equals 14 residues. Germline V gene lookup returns CDR1 SGHDN and CDR2 FVKESK. Trimming removed 0 bases from V and 3 bases from J, with 9 bases in between. The DNA for the CDR3 is TGTGCCAGCAGCCAAGATGGGAGCAGCTACGAGCAGTACTTC. Translation gives CASSQDGSSYEQYF.

This clonotype has a count of ten or more. V gene TRBV6-1 combines with J gene TRBJ1-1, with D maybe TRBD1 (5 bases). The CDR3 sequence is 16 residues long. V dropped 5 bases and J dropped 0 bases, with 16 bases sitting between them. Germline V CDR1 and CDR2: MNHNS, SASEGT. The CDR3: CASSPLRGPLNTEAFF. In DNA form, the CDR3 reads TGTGCCAGCAGTCCCCTGAGGGGTCCTCTGAACACTGAAGCTTTCTTT.

This clonotype was observed many times. The V and J genes are TRBV12-3 or TRBV12-4 and TRBJ2-5; 7 bases line up with TRBD2. V trimming: 8 bases; J trimming: 4 bases; junction bases outside the gene matches: 22. The CDR3 sequence is 18 residues long. CDR3 sequence: CASRPTTVGGPGSETQYF. Written as DNA, the CDR3 is TGTGCCAGCCGACCTACGACCGTGGGAGGGCCAGGGTCAGAGACCCAGTACTTC.

This clonotype has a count of ten or more. The chain recombines TRBV19 with TRBJ2-2; no definite D call. CDR1 is LNHDA, CDR2 SQIVND, per germline (reference sequence). With 1 base removed from V and 6 bases from J, the gap between germline ends came to 9 bases. CDR3 length equals 14 residues. The CDR3 loop is CASSIGKIAGELFF. CDR3 nucleotide sequence: TGTGCCAGTAGTATAGGAAAGATAGCCGGGGAGCTGTTTTTT.

This sequence joins TRBV29-1 and TRBJ2-7, with 11 bases matching TRBD2. The junction had 12 bases not matched to a gene; V was cut back by 2 bases and J by 6 bases. This CDR3 is 16 amino acids long. CDR1 and CDR2 from the germline V gene are SQVTM and ANQGSEA. The CDR3 coding sequence is TGCAGCGTTGAACCGAGGGGTGGGCTAGCGGGAGGCGAGCAGTACTTC. Translating gives CSVEPRGGLAGGEQYF.

This clonotype was detected many times. This sequence joins TRBV30 and TRBJ1-5; no clear D gene. The V end lost 0 bases, the J end lost 1 base, and 7 bases lay between the germline ends. CDR1 GTSNPN and CDR2 SVGIG come from the germline V gene (reference sequence). The CDR3 is 14 amino acids. CDR3 sequence reads: CAWSVRMSNQPQHF. CDR3 sequence (DNA): TGTGCCTGGAGTGTGAGGATGAGCAATCAGCCCCAGCATTTT.

The sample holds many counts of this clonotype. The V gene is TRBV25-1, the J gene TRBJ1-2; D possibly corresponds to TRBD1 (5 bases). Germline V lookup: CDR1 MGHDK, CDR2 SYGVNS. The CDR3 runs to 13 residues. Trimming removed 2 bases from V and 4 bases from J, with 8 bases in between. This CDR3 is CASSEGAFYGYTF. The CDR3 DNA sequence: TGTGCCAGCAGTGAAGGGGCCTTCTATGGCTACACCTTC.

This clonotype has a count of ten or more. V is TRBV2 and J is TRBJ1-1; no clear D. CDR3 length: 13 residues. V dropped 4 bases and J dropped 3 bases, with 9 bases sitting between them. CDR1 and CDR2 from the germline V gene are SNHLY and FYNNEI. The CDR3 loop reads CASSVMRDTEAFF. The CDR3, as DNA: TGTGCCAGCAGTGTCATGCGAGACACTGAAGCTTTCTTT. The variable domain in full, with the rest retrieved from reference TRBV2 and TRBJ1-1, is EPEVTQTPSHQVTQMGQEVILRCVPISNHLYFYWYRQILGQKVEFLVSFYNNEISEKSEIFDDQFSVERPDGSNFTLKIRSTKLEDSAMYFCASSVMRDTEAFFGQGTRLTVV.

V gene TRBV20-1 combines with J gene TRBJ2-2; the D is unclear. There are 12 residues in the CDR3. With 2 bases removed from V and 5 bases from J, the gap between germline ends came to 6 bases. Looked up from germline, CDR1 is DFQATT and CDR2 is SNEGSKA (reference sequence). CDR3 residues: CSARLVTGELFF. The CDR3 DNA reads as TGCAGTGCTAGATTGGTGACCGGGGAGCTGTTTTTT.

Many counts were recorded for this clonotype. The chain couples TRBV6-1 to TRBJ2-7; 9 nucleotides match TRBD1. The CDR3 covers 13 residues. Germline V gene lookup returns CDR1 MNHNS and CDR2 SASEGT. The V gene end was trimmed by 8 bases and the J gene end by 3 bases; junction bases not matched to a gene: 5. The CDR3 region is CASRDRALYEQYF. CDR3 nucleotides: TGTGCCAGCCGGGACAGGGCTCTCTACGAGCAGTACTTC.

This clonotype occurred many times. CDR3 amino acids: CATSDGVLQETQYF. CDR3 bases: TGTGCCACCAGTGATGGAGTTTTACAAGAGACCCAGTACTTC. This sequence joins TRBV24-1 and TRBJ2-5; D not certain. CDR1 and CDR2 from the germline V gene are KGHDR and SFDVKD. The CDR3 is 14 amino acids. V dropped 3 bases and J dropped 2 bases, with 9 bases sitting between them.

In this sample, this clonotype turned up many times. This chain uses TRBV5-1 with TRBJ2-2, with TRBD2 matching 7 bases. Unmatched junction bases numbered 10, after V lost 4 bases and J lost 7 bases. Germline loops: CDR1 SGHRS, CDR2 YFSETQ. The CDR3 spans 15 residues. The CDR3 coding sequence is TGCGCCAGCAGCGGCGGGGGACCCAGAGTCGGGGAGCTGTTTTTT. It is translated as CASSGGGPRVGELFF.

This clonotype has ten or more counts. The V and J genes are TRBV30 and TRBJ2-7, with 8 bases identical to TRBD1. The germline V gene has CDR1 GTSNPN and CDR2 SVGIG (reference sequence). The CDR3 runs 14 residues. Unmatched junction bases numbered 10, after V lost 5 bases and J lost 4 bases. The CDR3 region is CAWGLGTGGYEQYF. The CDR3, as DNA: TGTGCCTGGGGTCTCGGGACAGGTGGATACGAGCAGTACTTC.

This chain uses TRBV30 with TRBJ2-7; 7 bases map to TRBD2. Germline loops: CDR1 GTSNPN, CDR2 SVGIG (reference sequence). The CDR3 has 16 residues. Trimming cost V 0 bases and J 3 bases; bases outside gene matches: 11. The CDR3: CAWSVRGEILLYEQYF. Here the CDR3 DNA reads TGTGCCTGGAGTGTACGGGGGGAGATCTTACTCTACGAGCAGTACTTC.

This clonotype was observed at least ten times. The CDR3 is CASIPDRGPGTEAFF. The CDR3 nucleotides are TGTGCCAGTATCCCCGACAGGGGCCCGGGGACTGAAGCTTTCTTT. The chain employs TRBV19 and TRBJ1-1, with 8 bases matching TRBD1. From germline, CDR1 is LNHDA and CDR2 SQIVND (reference sequence). V was pared by 7 bases and J by 5 bases, with 12 bases of the junction left unmatched. CDR3 size: 15 residues.

This chain uses TRBV6-2 or TRBV6-3 with TRBJ1-5; D remains unclear. This CDR3 spans 13 amino acids. Germline V gives CDR1 MNHEY, CDR2 SVGEGT. The V and J ends lost 8 bases and 0 bases respectively, with 8 bases between them. The CDR3 nucleotides read TGTGCCAGCGGGGAGTATAGCAATCAGCCCCAGCATTTT. Translation gives CASGEYSNQPQHF.

This clonotype was observed at least ten times. The chain recombines TRBV7-2 with TRBJ2-7; 9 bases match TRBD1. Looked up from germline, CDR1 is SGHTA and CDR2 is FQGNSA. This CDR3 region has 15 residues. J lost 3 bases, V lost 5 bases, and 8 bases had no gene match. In DNA, the CDR3 is TGTGCCAGCAGCCCGACAGGGGGATGGGACTACGAGCAGTACTTC. Protein sequence: CASSPTGGWDYEQYF.

The rearrangement uses TRBV18 and TRBJ2-7; the D gene is possibly TRBD1 (5 bases). V lost 2 bases and J lost 6, with 11 bases in between. Per the germline V gene, CDR1 is KGHSH and CDR2 is LQKENI. The CDR3 runs to 13 residues. CDR3 sequence reads: CASSPWQGGEQYF. The CDR3 region has the DNA TGTGCCAGCTCACCATGGCAGGGTGGCGAGCAGTACTTC.

The chain couples TRBV28 to TRBJ2-7; D possibly corresponds to TRBD2 (5 bases). From germline, CDR1 is MDHEN and CDR2 SYDVKM. There are 15 residues in the CDR3. Trimming cost V 5 bases and J 2 bases, with 16 bases left between them. As DNA, the CDR3 is TGTGCCAGCAGTCCTGGACTGACACAAGCCTACGAGCAGTACTTC. This translates into CASSPGLTQAYEQYF.

This chain uses TRBV6-1 with TRBJ2-7; 10 nucleotides agree with TRBD1. Germline CDR1 is MNHNS and CDR2 is SASEGT. The CDR3 has 15 amino acids. V lost 6 bases to trimming and J lost 2 bases; unmatched junction nucleotides: 7. The CDR3 loop is CASSHKGQGPYEQYF. In DNA, the CDR3 is TGTGCCAGCAGCCACAAGGGACAGGGGCCCTACGAGCAGTACTTC.

Many counts were recorded for this clonotype. V and J are TRBV19 and TRBJ2-7; TRBD1 matches at 10 bases. The CDR3 runs 15 residues. J was trimmed by 2 bases and V by 4 bases; bases with no gene match: 5. Germline CDR1 reads LNHDA; CDR2 reads SQIVND (reference sequence). The CDR3 nucleotides are TGTGCCAGTAGTACCACCGGGACAGGGGCCTACGAGCAGTACTTC. Amino acids: CASSTTGTGAYEQYF.

This clonotype was seen ten or more times. V and J are TRBV11-2 and TRBJ2-7, with no clear D. V lost 2 bases, J lost 2 bases, and 7 bases lay in between. The CDR3 length is 13 residues. From germline, CDR1 is SGHAT and CDR2 FQNNGV. CDR3 sequence: CASSLSRTYEQYF. The DNA for the CDR3 is TGTGCCAGCAGCTTATCAAGGACCTACGAGCAGTACTTC.

This clonotype was recorded at least ten times. This rearrangement joins TRBV6-5 to TRBJ1-5; D gene uncertain. The CDR3 extends over 13 amino acids. CDR1 is MNHEY, CDR2 SVGAGI, per germline. V shed 8 bases and J shed 0 bases, with 8 bases lying between them. This CDR3 reads CASGVYSNQPQHF. Written as DNA, the CDR3 is TGTGCCAGCGGGGTCTATAGCAATCAGCCCCAGCATTTT.

This clonotype was recorded at least ten times. The chain links TRBV6-1 to TRBJ2-4; TRBD1 matches at 9 bases. CDR1 and CDR2 from the germline V gene are MNHNS and SASEGT. The V gene end was trimmed by 1 base and the J gene end by 3 bases; junction bases not matched to a gene: 4. The CDR3 extends over 16 amino acids. The CDR3 nucleotides read TGTGCCAGCAGTGAAGGTTGGACAGGGGTCAAAAACATTCAGTACTTC. It encodes CASSEGWTGVKNIQYF.

This clonotype was counted many times. The chain carries TRBV15 and TRBJ2-7, with 7 bases identical to TRBD2. CDR3 length equals 14 residues. Germline V lookup: CDR1 LNHNV, CDR2 YYDKDF (reference sequence). The trim removed 3 bases at V and 4 bases at J, leaving 6 bases unmatched. In nucleotides, the CDR3 is TGTGCCACCAGCAGTGAGCGGGAAGGGTACGAGCAGTACTTC. Encoded protein: CATSSEREGYEQYF.

This clonotype was detected many times. The genes are TRBV3-1 and TRBJ1-1; 8 positions agree with TRBD1. CDR1 is LGHDT, CDR2 YNNKEL, per germline (reference sequence). This CDR3 has 14 amino acids. J was trimmed by 4 bases and V by 1 base; bases with no gene match: 2. CDR3 nucleotide sequence: TGTGCCAGCAGCCAAGCAACAGGGGGCACTGAAGCTTTCTTT. This sequence encodes CASSQATGGTEAFF.

This clonotype was observed at least ten times. The rearrangement joins TRBV7-2 to TRBJ2-5; the match to TRBD2 covers 7 bases. Germline-derived CDR1 and CDR2 are SGHTA and FQGNSA. J gave up 4 bases and V 3 bases, and 5 bases lay outside the gene matches. The CDR3 has 14 residues. CDR3 region: CASSLKAGRETQYF. The CDR3 DNA reads TGTGCCAGCAGCTTGAAAGCGGGGAGAGAGACCCAGTACTTC.

Ten or more counts support this clonotype. This chain uses TRBV7-9 with TRBJ2-5; perhaps TRBD2 as D (6 bases). V lost 5 bases and J 5 bases, leaving 15 bases between the germline ends. Germline lookup yields CDR1 SEHNR and CDR2 FQNEAQ (reference sequence). The CDR3 covers 14 residues. The CDR3 nucleotides are TGTGCCAGCAGCCCTTACGGAGGGAAGGAGACCCAGTACTTC. Protein: CASSPYGGKETQYF. The complete variable domain, with remaining parts taken from reference TRBV7-9 and TRBJ2-5, reads DTGVSQNPRHKITKRGQNVTFRCDPISEHNRLYWYRQTLGQGPEFLTYFQNEAQLEKSRLLSDRFSAERPKGSFSTLEIQRTEQGDSAMYLCASSPYGGKETQYFGPGTRLLVL.

This clonotype was counted ten times or more. This sequence joins TRBV9 and TRBJ1-1, with D perhaps TRBD1 (6 bases). Between the trimmed V and J ends, which lost 4 bases and 1 base, there was a span of 17 bases. CDR3 length equals 16 residues. Germline values: CDR1 SGDLS, CDR2 YYNGEE. The CDR3 DNA reads TGTGCCAGCAGCCTACCTGGACAGCCGGGGAACACTGAAGCTTTCTTT. Translating it yields CASSLPGQPGNTEAFF. The whole variable domain, filled in from reference TRBV9 and TRBJ1-1, reads DSGVTQTPKHLITATGQRVTLRCSPRSGDLSVYWYQQSLDQGLQFLIQYYNGEERAKGNILERFSAQQFPDLHSELNLSSLELGDSALYFCASSLPGQPGNTEAFFGQGTRLTVV.